This TCR beta chain appears in the sequencing data of a study of T cells in Graves' hyperthyroidism and ophthalmopathy. Study-wide results and limits: The majority of expanded thyroid clonotypes above 0.001 also appeared in blood.

This CDR3 contains 15 residues. V lost 4 bases to trimming and J lost 1 base; unmatched junction nucleotides: 3. The germline V gene encodes CDR1 LNHDA and CDR2 SQIVND (reference sequence). Researchers took RNA transcripts and amplified the TCR beta CDR3 regions from them. The HTBI primer set served for first-round RT-PCR of the TCR CDR3. TCRdb used MiXCR to reprocess the multiplex PCR reads, holding one entry per CDR3 protein. The sample yields 750,000 to 900,000 distinct CDR3 sequences, 35% to 40% seen once. Those patients with uncontrolled infection, other autoimmune disease, pregnancy or lactation were excluded. Diagnoses rested on clinical symptoms, serum thyroxine and TRAb, thyroid ultrasound and orbital computed tomography. It was 10 ml of fresh peripheral blood that supplied the PBMCs. About this clonotype itself: Its antigen is not known.

The specimen sequenced was blood. The chain joins TRBV19 to TRBJ1-1; 10 nucleotides match TRBD1. The TCR originated in a man aged 18 to 35 with Graves' hyperthyroidism. The CDR3 bases are TGTGCCAGTAGTAATCGGACAGGGGGGAACACTGAAGCTTTCTTT. Amino acids: CASSNRTGGNTEAFF.